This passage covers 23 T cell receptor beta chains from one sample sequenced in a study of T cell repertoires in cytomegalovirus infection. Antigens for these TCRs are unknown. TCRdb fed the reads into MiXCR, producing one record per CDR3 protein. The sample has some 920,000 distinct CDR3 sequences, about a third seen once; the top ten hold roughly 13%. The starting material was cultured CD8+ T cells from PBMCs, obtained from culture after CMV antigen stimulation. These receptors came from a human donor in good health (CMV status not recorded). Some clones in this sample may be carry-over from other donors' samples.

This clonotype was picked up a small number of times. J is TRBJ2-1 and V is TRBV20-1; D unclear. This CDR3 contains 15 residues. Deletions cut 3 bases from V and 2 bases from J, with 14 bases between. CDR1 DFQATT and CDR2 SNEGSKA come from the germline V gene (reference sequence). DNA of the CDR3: TGCAGTGCTAGTTCGTCGTCTTCGACCTACAATGAGCAGTTCTTC. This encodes CSASSSSSTYNEQFF.

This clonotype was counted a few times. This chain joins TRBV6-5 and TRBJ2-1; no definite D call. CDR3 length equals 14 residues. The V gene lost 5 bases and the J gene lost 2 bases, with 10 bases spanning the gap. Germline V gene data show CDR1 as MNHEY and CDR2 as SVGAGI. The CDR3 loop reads CASSPEKPYNEQFF. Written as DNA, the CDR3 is TGTGCCAGCAGTCCAGAAAAACCCTACAATGAGCAGTTCTTC.

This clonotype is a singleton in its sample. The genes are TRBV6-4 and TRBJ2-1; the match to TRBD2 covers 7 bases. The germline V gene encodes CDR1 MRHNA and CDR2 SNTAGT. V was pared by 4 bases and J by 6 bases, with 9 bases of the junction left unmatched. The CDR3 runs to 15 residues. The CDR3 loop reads CASSVTGGGPNEQFF. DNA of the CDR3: TGTGCCAGCAGTGTAACGGGCGGGGGACCCAATGAGCAGTTCTTC.

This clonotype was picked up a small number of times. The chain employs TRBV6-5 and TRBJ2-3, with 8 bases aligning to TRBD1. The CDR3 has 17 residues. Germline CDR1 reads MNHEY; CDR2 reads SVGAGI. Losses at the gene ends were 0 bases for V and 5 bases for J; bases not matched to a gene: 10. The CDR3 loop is CASSYSISQGAKDTQYF. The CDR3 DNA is TGTGCCAGCAGTTACTCGATTAGTCAGGGGGCAAAAGATACGCAGTATTTT.

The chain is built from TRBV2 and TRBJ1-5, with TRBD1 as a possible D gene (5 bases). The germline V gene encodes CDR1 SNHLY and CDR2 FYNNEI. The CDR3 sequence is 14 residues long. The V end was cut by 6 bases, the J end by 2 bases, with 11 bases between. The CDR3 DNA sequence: TGTGCCAGCAGGGGACTTGGGGGCAATCAGCCCCAGCATTTT. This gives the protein CASRGLGGNQPQHF.

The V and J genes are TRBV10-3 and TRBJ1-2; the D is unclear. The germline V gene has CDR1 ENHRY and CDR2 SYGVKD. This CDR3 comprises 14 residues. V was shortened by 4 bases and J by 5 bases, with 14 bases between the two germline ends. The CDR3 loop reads CAISGRTGEYGYTF. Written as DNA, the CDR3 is TGTGCCATCAGTGGACGGACCGGCGAATATGGCTACACCTTC.

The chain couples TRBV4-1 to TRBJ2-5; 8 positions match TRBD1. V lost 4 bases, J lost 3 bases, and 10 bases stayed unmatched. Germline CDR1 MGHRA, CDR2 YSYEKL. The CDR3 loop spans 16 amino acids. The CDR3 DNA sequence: TGCGCCAGCAGCCCCCAGGCAGGGGGCCCTAAAGAGACCCAGTACTTC. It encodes CASSPQAGGPKETQYF.

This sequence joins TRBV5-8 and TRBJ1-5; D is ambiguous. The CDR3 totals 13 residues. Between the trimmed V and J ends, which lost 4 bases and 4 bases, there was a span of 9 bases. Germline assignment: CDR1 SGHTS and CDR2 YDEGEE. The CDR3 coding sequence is TGTGCCAGCAGCACCCCGGGGAATCAGCCCCAGCATTTT. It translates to CASSTPGNQPQHF.

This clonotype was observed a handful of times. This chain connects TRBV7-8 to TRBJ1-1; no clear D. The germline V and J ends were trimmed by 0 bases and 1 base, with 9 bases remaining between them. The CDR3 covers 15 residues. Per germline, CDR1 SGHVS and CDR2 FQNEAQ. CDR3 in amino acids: CASSLAGLRNTEAFF. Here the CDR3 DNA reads TGTGCCAGCAGCTTAGCCGGGCTCCGGAACACTGAAGCTTTCTTT.

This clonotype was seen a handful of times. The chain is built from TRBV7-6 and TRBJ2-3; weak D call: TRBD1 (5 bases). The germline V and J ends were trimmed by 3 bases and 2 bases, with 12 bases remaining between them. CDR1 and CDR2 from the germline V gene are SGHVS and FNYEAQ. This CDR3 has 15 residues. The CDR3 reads CASSFTAGLTDTQYF. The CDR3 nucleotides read TGTGCCAGCAGCTTTACGGCAGGGCTCACAGATACGCAGTATTTT.

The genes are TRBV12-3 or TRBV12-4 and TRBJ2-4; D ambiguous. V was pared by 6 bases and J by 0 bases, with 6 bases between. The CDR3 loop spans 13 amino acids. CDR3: CASSPEAKNIQYF. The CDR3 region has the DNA TGTGCCAGCAGCCCCGAAGCCAAAAACATTCAGTACTTC.

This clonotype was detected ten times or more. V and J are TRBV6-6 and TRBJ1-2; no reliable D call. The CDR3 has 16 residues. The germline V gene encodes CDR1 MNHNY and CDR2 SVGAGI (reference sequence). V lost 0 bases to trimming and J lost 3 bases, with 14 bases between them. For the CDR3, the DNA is TGTGCCAGCAGTTACTCGATTTCGGGGTTTGACTATGGCTACACCTTC. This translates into CASSYSISGFDYGYTF.

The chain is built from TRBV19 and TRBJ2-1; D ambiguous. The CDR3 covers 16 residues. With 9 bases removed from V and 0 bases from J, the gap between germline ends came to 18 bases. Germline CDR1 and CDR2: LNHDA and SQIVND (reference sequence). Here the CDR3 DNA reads TGTGCCAGCAGCCTCTTTGGGAAGAGCTCCTACAATGAGCAGTTCTTC. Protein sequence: CASSLFGKSSYNEQFF.

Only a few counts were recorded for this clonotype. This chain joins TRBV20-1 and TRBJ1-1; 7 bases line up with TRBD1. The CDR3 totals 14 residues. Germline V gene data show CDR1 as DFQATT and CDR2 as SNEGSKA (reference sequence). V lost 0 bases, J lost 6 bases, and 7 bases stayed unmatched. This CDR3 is CSARDRAGTAEAFF. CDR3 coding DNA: TGCAGTGCTAGAGATCGCGCCGGGACAGCTGAAGCTTTCTTT.

This chain's CDR3 is CASSQERDRSSYEQYF. CDR3 nucleotides: TGCGCCAGCAGCCAAGAAAGGGACAGGAGCTCATACGAGCAGTACTTC. The chain combines TRBV4-1 with TRBJ2-7; 8 nucleotides agree with TRBD1. The CDR3 contains 16 residues. Germline CDR1 is MGHRA and CDR2 is YSYEKL. V trimming: 0 bases; J trimming: 4 bases; junction bases outside the gene matches: 8.

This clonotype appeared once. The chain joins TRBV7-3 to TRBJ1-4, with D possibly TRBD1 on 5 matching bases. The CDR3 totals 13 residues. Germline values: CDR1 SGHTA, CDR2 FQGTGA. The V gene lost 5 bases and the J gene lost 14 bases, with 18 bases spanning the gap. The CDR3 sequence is CASSVGPGQPLFF. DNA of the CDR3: TGTGCCAGCAGCGTCGGCCCCGGACAACCCCTGTTTTTT.

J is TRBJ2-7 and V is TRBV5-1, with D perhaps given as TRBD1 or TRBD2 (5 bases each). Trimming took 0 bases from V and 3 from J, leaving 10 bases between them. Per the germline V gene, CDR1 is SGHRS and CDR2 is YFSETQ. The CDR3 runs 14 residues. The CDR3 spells CASSLGDGNYEQYF. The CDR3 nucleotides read TGCGCCAGCAGCTTGGGGGACGGTAACTACGAGCAGTACTTC.

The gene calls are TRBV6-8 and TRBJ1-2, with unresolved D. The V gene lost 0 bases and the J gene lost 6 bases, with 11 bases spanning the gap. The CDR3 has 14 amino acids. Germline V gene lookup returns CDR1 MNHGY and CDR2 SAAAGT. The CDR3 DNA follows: TGTGCCAGCAGTTACTCAAGGCCAAAGGATGGCTACACCTTC. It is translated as CASSYSRPKDGYTF.

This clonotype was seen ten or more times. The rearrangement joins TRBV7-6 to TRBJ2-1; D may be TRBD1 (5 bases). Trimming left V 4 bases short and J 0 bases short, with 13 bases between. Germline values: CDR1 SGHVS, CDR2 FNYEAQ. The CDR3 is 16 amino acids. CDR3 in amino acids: CASSSQGSLSYNEQFF. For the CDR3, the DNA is TGTGCCAGCAGCTCTCAGGGCTCCCTCTCCTACAATGAGCAGTTCTTC.

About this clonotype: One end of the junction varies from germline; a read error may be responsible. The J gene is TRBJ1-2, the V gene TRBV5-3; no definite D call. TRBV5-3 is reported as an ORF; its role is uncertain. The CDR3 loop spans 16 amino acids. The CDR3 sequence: CASSLDILTASYGYTF. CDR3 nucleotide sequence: TGTGCCAGCAGCTTGGATATACTCACGGCCTCCTATGGCTACACCTTC.

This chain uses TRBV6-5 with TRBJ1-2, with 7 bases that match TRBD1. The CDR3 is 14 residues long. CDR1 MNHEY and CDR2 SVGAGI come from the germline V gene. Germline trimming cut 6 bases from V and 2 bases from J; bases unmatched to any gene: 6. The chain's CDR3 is CASSGPTGNYGYTF. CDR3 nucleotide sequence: TGTGCCAGCAGCGGCCCGACAGGGAACTATGGCTACACCTTC.

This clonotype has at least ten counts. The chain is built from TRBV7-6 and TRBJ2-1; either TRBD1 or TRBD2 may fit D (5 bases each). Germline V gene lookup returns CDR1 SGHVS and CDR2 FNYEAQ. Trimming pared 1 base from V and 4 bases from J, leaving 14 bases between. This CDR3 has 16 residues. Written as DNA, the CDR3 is TGTGCCAGCAGCTTAGGCCTAGGGGAGTCGTACAATGAGCAGTTCTTC. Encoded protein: CASSLGLGESYNEQFF.

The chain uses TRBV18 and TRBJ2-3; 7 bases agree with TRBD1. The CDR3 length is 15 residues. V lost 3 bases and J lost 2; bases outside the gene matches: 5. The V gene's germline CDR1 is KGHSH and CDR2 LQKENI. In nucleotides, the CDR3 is TGTGCCAGCTCACCTCTGGACAGGTACACAGATACGCAGTATTTT. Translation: CASSPLDRYTDTQYF.